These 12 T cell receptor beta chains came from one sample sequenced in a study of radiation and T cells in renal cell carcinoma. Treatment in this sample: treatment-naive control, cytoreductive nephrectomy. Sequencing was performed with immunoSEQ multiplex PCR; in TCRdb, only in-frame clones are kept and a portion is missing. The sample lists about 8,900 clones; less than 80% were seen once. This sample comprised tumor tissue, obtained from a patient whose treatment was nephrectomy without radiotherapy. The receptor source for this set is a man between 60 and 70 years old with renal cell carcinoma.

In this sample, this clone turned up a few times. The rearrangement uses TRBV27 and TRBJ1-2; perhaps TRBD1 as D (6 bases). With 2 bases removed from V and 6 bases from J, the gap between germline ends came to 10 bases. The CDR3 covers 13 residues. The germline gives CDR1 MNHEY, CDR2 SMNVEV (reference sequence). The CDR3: CASSLRGGDGYTF. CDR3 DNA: TGTGCCAGCAGTTTACGTGGGGGCGATGGCTACACCTTC.

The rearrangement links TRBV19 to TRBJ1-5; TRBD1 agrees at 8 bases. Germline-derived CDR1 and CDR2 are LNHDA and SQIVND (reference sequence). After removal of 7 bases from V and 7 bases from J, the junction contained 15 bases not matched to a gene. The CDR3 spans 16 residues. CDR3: CASKLGTGSTGQPQHF. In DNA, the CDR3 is TGTGCCAGTAAACTTGGGACAGGTTCCACAGGGCAGCCCCAGCATTTT.

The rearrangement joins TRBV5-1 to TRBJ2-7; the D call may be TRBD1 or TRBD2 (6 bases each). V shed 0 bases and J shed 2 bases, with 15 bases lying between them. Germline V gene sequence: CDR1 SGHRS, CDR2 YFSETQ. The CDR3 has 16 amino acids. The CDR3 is CASSLGGGGTPYEQYF. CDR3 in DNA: TGCGCCAGCAGCTTGGGGGGAGGAGGGACACCCTACGAGCAGTACTTC.

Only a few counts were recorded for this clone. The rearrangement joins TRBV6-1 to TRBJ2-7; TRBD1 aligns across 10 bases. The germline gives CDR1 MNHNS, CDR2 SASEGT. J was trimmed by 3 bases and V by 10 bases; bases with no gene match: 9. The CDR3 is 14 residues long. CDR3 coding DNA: TGTGCCACCTCGTCTAGGGACAGGGGCTACGAGCAGTACTTC. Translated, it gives CATSSRDRGYEQYF.

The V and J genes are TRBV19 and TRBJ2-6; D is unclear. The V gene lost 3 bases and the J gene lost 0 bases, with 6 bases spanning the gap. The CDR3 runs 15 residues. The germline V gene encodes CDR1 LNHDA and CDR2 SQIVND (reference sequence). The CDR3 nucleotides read TGTGCCAGTAGTATGGTAGCCTCTGGGGCCAACGTCCTGACTTTC. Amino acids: CASSMVASGANVLTF.

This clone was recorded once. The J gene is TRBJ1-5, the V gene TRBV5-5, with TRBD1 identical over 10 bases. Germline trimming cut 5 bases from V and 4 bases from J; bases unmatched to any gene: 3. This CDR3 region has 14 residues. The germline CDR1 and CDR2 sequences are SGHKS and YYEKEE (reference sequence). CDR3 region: CASSGTGANQPQHF. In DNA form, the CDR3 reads TGTGCCAGCAGTGGGACAGGGGCAAATCAGCCCCAGCATTTT.

The CDR3 protein is CASSTSRGASFF. CDR3 coding DNA: TGTGCCAGCTCCACGAGTCGGGGGGCGTCTTTCTTT. This sequence joins TRBV18 and TRBJ1-1; TRBD1 is a possible D gene (6 bases). CDR3 length equals 12 residues. Trimming removed 6 bases at V and 12 bases at J, with 17 bases between. CDR1 is KGHSH, CDR2 LQKENI, per germline.

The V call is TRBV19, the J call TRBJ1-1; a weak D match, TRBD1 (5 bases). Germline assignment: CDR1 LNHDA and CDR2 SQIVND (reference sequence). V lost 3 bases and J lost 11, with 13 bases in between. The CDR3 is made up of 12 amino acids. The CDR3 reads CASSIMGGTAFF. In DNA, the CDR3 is TGTGCCAGTAGTATTATGGGGGGGACGGCTTTCTTT.

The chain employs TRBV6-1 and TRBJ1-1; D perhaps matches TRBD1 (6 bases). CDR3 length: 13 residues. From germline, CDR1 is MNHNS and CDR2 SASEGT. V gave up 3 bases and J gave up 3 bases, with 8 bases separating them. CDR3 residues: CASSEGAHTEAFF. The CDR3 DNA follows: TGTGCCAGCAGTGAGGGGGCGCACACTGAAGCTTTCTTT.

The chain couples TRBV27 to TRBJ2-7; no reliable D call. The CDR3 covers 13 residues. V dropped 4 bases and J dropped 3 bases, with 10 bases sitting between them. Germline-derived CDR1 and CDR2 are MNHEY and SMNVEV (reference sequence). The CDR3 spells CASSWQEGYEQYF. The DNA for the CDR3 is TGTGCCAGCAGTTGGCAGGAAGGCTACGAGCAGTACTTC.

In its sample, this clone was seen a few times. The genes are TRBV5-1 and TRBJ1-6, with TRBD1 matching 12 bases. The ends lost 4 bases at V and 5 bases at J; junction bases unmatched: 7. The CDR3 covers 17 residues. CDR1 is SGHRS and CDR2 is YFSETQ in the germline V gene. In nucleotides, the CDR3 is TGCGCCAGCAGCCCGGGGACAGGGGGCTTAAATAATTCACCCCTCCACTTT. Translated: CASSPGTGGLNNSPLHF.

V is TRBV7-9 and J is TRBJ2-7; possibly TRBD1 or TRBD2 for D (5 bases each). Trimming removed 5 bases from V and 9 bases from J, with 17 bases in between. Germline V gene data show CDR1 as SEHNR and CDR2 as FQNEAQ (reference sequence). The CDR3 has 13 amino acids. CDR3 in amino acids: CASSAGTPLGQYF. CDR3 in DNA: TGTGCCAGCAGCGCCGGGACCCCACTTGGGCAGTACTTC.